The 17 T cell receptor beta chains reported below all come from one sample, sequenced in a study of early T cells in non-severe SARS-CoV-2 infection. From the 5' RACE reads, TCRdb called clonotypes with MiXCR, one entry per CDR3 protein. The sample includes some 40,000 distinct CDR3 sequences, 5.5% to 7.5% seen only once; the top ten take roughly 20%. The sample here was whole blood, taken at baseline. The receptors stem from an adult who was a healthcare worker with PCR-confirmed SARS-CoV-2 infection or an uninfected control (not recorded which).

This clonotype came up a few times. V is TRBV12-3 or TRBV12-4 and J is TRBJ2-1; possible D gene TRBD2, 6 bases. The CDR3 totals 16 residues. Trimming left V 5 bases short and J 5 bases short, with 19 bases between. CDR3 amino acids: CASSPGAGNFDNEQFF. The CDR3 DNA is TGTGCCAGCAGTCCCGGCGCGGGGAACTTCGACAATGAGCAGTTCTTC.

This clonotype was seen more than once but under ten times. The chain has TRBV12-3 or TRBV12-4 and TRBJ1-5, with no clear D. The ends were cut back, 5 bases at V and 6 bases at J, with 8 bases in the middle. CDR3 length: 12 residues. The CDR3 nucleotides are TGTGCCAGCAGTGGCACTGGTCAGCCCCAGCATTTT. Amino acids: CASSGTGQPQHF.

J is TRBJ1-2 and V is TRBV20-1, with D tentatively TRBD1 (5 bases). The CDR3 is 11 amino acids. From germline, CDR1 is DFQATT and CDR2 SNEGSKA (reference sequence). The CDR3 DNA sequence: TGCTCCAGGGAAGCTAACTATGGCTACACCTTC. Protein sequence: CSREANYGYTF.

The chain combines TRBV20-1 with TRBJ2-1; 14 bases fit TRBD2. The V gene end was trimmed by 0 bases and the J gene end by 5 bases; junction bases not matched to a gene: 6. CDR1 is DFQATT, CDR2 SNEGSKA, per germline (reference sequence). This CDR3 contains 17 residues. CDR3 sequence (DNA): TGCAGTGCTAGAGATTTCTCGACTAGCGGGGGGGACAATGAGCAGTTCTTC. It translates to CSARDFSTSGGDNEQFF.

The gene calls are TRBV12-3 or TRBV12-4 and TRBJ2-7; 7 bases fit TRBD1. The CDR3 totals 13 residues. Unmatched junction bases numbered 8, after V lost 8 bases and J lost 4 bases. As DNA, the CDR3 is TGTGCCAGCCGTACAGGGGCACAATACGAGCAGTACTTC. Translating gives CASRTGAQYEQYF.

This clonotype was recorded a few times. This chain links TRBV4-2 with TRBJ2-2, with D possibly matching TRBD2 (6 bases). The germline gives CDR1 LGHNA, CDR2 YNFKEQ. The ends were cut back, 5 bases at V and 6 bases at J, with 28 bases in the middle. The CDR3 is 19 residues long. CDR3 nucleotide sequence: TGTGCCAGCAGCGCCGGAAGGACCTCCGGGAGAAGGGTCGCCGGGGAGCTGTTTTTT. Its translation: CASSAGRTSGRRVAGELFF.

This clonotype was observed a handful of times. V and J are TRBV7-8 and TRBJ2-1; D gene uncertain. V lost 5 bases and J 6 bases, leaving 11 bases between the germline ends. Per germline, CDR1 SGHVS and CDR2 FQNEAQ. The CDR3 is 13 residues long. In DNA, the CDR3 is TGTGCCAGCAGCACTGGGCCAACCAATGAGCAGTTCTTC. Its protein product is CASSTGPTNEQFF.

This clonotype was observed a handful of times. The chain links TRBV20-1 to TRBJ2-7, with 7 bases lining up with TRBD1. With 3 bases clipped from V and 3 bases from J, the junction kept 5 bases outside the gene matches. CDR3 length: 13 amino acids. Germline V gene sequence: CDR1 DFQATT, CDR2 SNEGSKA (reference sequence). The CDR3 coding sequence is TGCAGTGCTAGGACAGGGTGGGACTACGAGCAGTACTTC. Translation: CSARTGWDYEQYF.

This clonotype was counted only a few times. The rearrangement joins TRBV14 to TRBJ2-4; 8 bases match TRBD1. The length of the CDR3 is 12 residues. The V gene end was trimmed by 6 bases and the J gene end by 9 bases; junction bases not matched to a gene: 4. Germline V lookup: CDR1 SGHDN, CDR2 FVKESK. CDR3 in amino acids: CASSPGGAIQYF. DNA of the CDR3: TGTGCCAGCAGTCCAGGGGGCGCCATTCAGTACTTC.

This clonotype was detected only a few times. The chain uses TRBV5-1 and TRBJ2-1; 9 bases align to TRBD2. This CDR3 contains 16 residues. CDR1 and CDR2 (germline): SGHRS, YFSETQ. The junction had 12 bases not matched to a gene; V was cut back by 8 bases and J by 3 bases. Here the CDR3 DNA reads TGCGCCAGTTGCCCGCTGCCGACTAGCGGCTACAATGAGCAGTTCTTC. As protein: CASCPLPTSGYNEQFF. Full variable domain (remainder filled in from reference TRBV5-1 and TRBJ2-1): KAGVTQTPRYLIKTRGQQVTLSCSPISGHRSVSWYQQTPGQGLQFLFEYFSETQRNKGNFPGRFSGRQFSNSRSEMNVSTLELGDSALYLCASCPLPTSGYNEQFFGPGTRLTVL.

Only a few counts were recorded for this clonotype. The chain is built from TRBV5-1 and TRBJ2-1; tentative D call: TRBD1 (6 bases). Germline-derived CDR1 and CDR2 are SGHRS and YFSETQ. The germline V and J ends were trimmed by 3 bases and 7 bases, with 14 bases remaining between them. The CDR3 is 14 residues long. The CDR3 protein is CASSSRNQGNEQFF. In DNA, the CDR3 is TGCGCCAGCAGCTCCCGCAACCAGGGGAATGAGCAGTTCTTC.

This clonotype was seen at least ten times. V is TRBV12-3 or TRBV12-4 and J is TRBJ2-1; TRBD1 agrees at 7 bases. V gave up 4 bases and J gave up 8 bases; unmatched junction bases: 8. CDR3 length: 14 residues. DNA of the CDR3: TGTGCCAGCAGTTCCGACAGGGCGGGCCATGAGCAGTTCTTC. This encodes CASSSDRAGHEQFF.

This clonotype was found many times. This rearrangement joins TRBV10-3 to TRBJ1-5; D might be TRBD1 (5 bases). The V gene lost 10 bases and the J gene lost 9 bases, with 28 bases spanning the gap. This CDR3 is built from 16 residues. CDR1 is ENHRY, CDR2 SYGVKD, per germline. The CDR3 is CATRTEGRVRVRPQHF. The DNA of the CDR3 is TGTGCCACGAGAACAGAAGGCAGGGTAAGAGTCCGGCCCCAGCATTTT.

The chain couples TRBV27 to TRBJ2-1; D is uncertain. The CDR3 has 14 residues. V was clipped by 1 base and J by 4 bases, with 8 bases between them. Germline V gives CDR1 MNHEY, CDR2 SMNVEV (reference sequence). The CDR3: CASSLYSTYNEQFF. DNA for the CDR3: TGTGCCAGCAGTTTATATTCTACATACAATGAGCAGTTCTTC.

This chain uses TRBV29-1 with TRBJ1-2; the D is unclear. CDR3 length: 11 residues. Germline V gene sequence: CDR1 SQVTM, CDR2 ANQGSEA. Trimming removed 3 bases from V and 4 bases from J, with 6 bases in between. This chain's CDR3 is CSVEYFYGYTF. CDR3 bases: TGCAGCGTTGAGTATTTCTATGGCTACACCTTC.

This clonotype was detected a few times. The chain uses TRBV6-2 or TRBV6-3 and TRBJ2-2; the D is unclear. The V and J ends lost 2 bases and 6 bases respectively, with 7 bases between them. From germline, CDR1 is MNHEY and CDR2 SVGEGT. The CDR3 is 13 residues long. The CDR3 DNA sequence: TGTGCCAGCAGTTACGGGTGGGCCGGGGAGCTGTTTTTT. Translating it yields CASSYGWAGELFF.

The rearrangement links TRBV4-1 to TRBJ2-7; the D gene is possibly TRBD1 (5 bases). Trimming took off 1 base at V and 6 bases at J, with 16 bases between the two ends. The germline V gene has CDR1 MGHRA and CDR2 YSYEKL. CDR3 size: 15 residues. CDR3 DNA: TGCGCCAGCAGCCAAGTGGGCCAGGGTAGGCTCGAGCAGTACTTC. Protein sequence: CASSQVGQGRLEQYF.